This section outlines one T cell receptor beta chain sequence together with its context. Its antigen is unidentified. CDR3 size: 14 residues. V lost 1 base and J 3 bases, leaving 10 bases between the germline ends. Germline assignment: CDR1 SGHAT and CDR2 FQNNGV. The protocol was immunoSEQ multiplex PCR, while the TCRdb copy is restricted to in-frame clones and leaves out a portion. The sample includes 90,000 to 95,000 clones, roughly 86% of them seen just once. The sample belongs to a study of T cells in localized non-small cell lung cancer. Study-wide results and limits: Because sequencing included only one region (of the tumor), heterogeneity remains possible. The study found T cell clonality highest in uninvolved adjacent lung, above tumor.

The sample consisted of peripheral blood, taken before any cancer treatment. The receptor comes from a man aged 40-75 years with stage I squamous cell lung carcinoma. The chain joins TRBV11-2 to TRBJ2-7; a weak D match, TRBD1 (6 bases). The DNA of the CDR3 is TGTGCCAGCAGCTTAGTAAGGGGGAACTACGAGCAGTACTTC. Its protein is CASSLVRGNYEQYF.